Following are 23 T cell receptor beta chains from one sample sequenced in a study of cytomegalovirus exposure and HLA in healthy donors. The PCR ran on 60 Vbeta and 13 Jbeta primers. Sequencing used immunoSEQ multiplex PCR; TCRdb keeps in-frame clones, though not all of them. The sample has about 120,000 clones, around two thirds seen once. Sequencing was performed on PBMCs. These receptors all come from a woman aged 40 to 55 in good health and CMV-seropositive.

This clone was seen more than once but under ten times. The DNA for the CDR3 is TGTGCCAGCAGCTTACGGGGTAGCGGGAGGGAATATAGCAATGAGCAGTTCTTC. This gives the protein CASSLRGSGREYSNEQFF. The chain recombines TRBV11-3 with TRBJ2-1; 11 bases map to TRBD2. In germline, CDR1 is SGHNT, CDR2 YENEEA. The CDR3 is 18 residues long. The J segment lost 6 bases and the V segment lost 2 bases, leaving 12 bases of the junction unmatched.

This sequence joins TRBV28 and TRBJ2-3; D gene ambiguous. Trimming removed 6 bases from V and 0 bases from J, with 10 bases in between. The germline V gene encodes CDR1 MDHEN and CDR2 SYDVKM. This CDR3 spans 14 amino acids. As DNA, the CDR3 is TGTGCCAGCAGACCCGGTTCTAGCACAGATACGCAGTATTTT. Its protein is CASRPGSSTDTQYF.

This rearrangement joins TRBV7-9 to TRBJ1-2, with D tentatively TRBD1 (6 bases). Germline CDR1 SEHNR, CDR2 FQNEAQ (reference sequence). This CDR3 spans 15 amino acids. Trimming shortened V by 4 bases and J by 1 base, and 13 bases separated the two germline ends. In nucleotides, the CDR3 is TGTGCCAGCAGCTCACCGGGACACCTTAACTATGGCTACACCTTC. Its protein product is CASSSPGHLNYGYTF.

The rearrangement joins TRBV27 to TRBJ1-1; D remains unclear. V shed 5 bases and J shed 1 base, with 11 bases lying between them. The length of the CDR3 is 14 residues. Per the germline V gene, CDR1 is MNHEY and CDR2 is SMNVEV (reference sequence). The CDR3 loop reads CASSLRHQNTEAFF. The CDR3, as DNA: TGTGCCAGCAGTCTAAGACACCAGAACACTGAAGCTTTCTTT.

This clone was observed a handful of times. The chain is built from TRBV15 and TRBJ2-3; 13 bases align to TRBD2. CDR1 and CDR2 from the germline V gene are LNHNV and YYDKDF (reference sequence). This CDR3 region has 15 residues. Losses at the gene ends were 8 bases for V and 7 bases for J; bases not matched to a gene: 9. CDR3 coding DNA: TGTGCCACCTCCGGGACTAGCGGGAAATACAATACGCAGTATTTT. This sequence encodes CATSGTSGKYNTQYF.

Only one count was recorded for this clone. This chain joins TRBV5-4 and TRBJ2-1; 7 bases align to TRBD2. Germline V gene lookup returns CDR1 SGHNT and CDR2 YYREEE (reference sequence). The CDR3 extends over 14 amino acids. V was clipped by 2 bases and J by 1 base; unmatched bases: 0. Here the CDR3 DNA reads TGTGCCAGCAGCTTAGCGGGATCCTACAATGAGCAGTTCTTC. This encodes CASSLAGSYNEQFF. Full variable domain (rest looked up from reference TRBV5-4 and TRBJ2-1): ETGVTQSPTHLIKTRGQQVTLRCSSQSGHNTVSWYQQALGQGPQFIFQYYREEENGRGNFPPRFSGLQFPNYSSELNVNALELDDSALYLCASSLAGSYNEQFFGPGTRLTVL.

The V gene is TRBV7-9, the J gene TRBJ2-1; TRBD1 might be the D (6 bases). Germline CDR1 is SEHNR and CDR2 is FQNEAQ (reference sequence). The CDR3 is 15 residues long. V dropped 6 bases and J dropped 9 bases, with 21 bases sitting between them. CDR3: CASRPDRLKSGEQFF. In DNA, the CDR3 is TGTGCCAGCAGACCTGACAGGCTCAAATCCGGTGAGCAGTTCTTC.

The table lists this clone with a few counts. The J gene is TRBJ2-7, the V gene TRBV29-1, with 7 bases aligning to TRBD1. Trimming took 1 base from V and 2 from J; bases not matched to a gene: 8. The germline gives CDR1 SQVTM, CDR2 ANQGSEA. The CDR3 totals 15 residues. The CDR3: CSVEVGQGDAYEQYF. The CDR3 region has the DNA TGCAGCGTTGAAGTCGGCCAGGGGGACGCCTACGAGCAGTACTTC.

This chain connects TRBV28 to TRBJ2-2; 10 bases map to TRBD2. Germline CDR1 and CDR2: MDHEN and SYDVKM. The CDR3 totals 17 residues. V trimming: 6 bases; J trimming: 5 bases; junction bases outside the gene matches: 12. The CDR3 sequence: CASSPPSSGRGTGELFF. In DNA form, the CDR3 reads TGTGCCAGCAGCCCACCTTCTAGCGGGAGAGGAACCGGGGAGCTGTTTTTT.

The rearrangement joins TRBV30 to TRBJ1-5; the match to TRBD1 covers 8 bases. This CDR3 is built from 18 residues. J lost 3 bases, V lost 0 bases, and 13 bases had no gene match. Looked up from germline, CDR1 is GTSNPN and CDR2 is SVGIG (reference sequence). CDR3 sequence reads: CAWSVGVAGQAFNQPQHF. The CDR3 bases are TGTGCCTGGAGTGTAGGTGTCGCGGGACAGGCCTTCAATCAGCCCCAGCATTTT.

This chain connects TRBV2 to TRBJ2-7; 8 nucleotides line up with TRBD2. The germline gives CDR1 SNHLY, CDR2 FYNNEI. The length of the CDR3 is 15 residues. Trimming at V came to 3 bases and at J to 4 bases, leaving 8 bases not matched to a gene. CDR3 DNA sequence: TGTGCCAGCAGTGAGGGGAGCGGGAGCCCGTACGAGCAGTACTTC. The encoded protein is CASSEGSGSPYEQYF.

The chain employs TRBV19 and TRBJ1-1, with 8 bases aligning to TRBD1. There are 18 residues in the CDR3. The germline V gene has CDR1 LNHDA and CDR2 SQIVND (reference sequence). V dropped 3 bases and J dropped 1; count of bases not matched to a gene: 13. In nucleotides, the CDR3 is TGTGCCAGTAGTATTCAATTGACTCGGGACAGGAAGAACACTGAAGCTTTCTTT. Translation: CASSIQLTRDRKNTEAFF. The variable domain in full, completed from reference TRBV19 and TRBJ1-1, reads DGGITQSPKYLFRKEGQNVTLSCEQNLNHDAMYWYRQDPGQGLRLIYYSQIVNDFQKGDIAEGYSVSREKKESFPLTVTSAQKNPTAFYLCASSIQLTRDRKNTEAFFGQGTRLTVV.

DNA for the CDR3: TGTGCCAGCAGCTCCCCATATGGCTACACCTTC. It yields the protein CASSSPYGYTF. The chain combines TRBV7-9 with TRBJ1-2, with no clear D. The CDR3 has 11 amino acids. The ends were cut back, 4 bases at V and 5 bases at J, with 5 bases in the middle. Looked up from germline, CDR1 is SEHNR and CDR2 is FQNEAQ (reference sequence).

The CDR3 loop reads CASSLDRGQNTEAFF. In DNA form, the CDR3 reads TGTGCCAGCAGCTTGGACAGGGGCCAGAACACTGAAGCTTTCTTT. The V call is TRBV5-8, the J call TRBJ1-1; 7 nucleotides line up with TRBD1. Germline V gene lookup returns CDR1 SGHTS and CDR2 YDEGEE. The CDR3 runs 15 residues. Unmatched junction bases numbered 3, after V lost 0 bases and J lost 1 base. Filled out from reference TRBV5-8 and TRBJ1-1, the complete variable domain reads EAGVTQSPTHLIKTRGQQATLRCSPISGHTSVYWYQQALGLGLQFLLWYDEGEERNRGNFPPRFSGRQFPNYSSELNVNALELEDSALYLCASSLDRGQNTEAFFGQGTRLTVV.

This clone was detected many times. CDR3 region: CASSQDNTGGLTEAFF. CDR3 DNA sequence: TGCGCCAGCAGCCAAGATAATACAGGGGGCCTCACTGAAGCTTTCTTT. The chain carries TRBV4-3 and TRBJ1-1, with TRBD1 matching over 9 bases. Germline CDR1 and CDR2: LGHNA and YSLEER. This CDR3 is 16 amino acids long. The V gene end was trimmed by 0 bases and the J gene end by 4 bases; junction bases not matched to a gene: 6.

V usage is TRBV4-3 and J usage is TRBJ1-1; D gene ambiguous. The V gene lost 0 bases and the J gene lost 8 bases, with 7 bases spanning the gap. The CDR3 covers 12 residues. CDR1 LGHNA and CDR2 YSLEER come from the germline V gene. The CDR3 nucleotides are TGCGCCAGCAGCCAAGATCGCGGGGAAGCTTTCTTT. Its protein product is CASSQDRGEAFF.

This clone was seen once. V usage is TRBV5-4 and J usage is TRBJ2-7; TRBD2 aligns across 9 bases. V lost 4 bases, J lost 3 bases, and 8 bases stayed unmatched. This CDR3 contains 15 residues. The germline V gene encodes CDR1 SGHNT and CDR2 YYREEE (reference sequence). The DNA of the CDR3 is TGTGCCAGCAGCACCGGGACTAGCAGACACTACGAGCAGTACTTC. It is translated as CASSTGTSRHYEQYF.

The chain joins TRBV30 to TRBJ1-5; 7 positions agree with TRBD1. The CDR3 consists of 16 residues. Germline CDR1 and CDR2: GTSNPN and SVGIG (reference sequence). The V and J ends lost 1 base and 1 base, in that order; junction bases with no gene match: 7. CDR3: CAWSATGTESNQPQHF. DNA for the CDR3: TGTGCCTGGAGTGCCACCGGGACAGAGAGCAATCAGCCCCAGCATTTT.

The CDR3, as DNA: TGTGCCAGCAGCTTGGAAGGGACTAGGAAAGAGACCCAGTACTTC. This encodes CASSLEGTRKETQYF. V and J are TRBV5-4 and TRBJ2-5, with 8 bases lining up with TRBD2. CDR1 is SGHNT and CDR2 is YYREEE in the germline V gene (reference sequence). V shed 0 bases and J 3 bases; nucleotides not matched to a gene: 4. The CDR3 covers 15 residues.

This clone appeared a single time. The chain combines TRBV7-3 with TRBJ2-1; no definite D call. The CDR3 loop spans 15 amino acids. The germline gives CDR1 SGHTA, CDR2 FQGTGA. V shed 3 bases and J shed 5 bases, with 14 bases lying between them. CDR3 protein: CASSLTRGRNNEQFF. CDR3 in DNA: TGTGCCAGCAGCTTGACCCGAGGCCGTAACAATGAGCAGTTCTTC.

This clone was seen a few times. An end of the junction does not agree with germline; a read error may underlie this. CDR3 in amino acids: CSSSSGQGWTEAFF. In nucleotides, the CDR3 is TGTTCCAGCAGTTCCGGACAGGGTTGGACTGAAGCTTTCTTT. V usage is TRBV7-9 and J usage is TRBJ1-1; 8 nucleotides match TRBD1. The CDR3 covers 14 residues. The germline gives CDR1 SEHNR, CDR2 FQNEAQ (reference sequence).

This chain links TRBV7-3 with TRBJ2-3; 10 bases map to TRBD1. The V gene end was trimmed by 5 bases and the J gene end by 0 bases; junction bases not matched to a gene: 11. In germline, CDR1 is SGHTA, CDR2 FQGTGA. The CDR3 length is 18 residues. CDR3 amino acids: CASSQGQGPSTSTDTQYF. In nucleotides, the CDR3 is TGTGCCAGCAGCCAGGGACAGGGGCCTAGCACTAGCACAGATACGCAGTATTTT.

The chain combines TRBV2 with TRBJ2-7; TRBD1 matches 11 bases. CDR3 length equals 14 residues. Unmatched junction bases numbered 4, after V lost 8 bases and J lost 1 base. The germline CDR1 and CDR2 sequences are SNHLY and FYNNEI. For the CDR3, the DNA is TGTGCCAGCGTAAGGGACAGGGGGTCCTACGAGCAGTACTTC. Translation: CASVRDRGSYEQYF.